The entry that follows covers one TCR beta chain sequence. Assay used: immunoSEQ multiplex PCR; TCRdb lists only in-frame clones, some missing. Here the sample spans some 200,000 clones, roughly 82% being singletons. The data were taken from a study of blood T cell repertoires in COVID-19. V shed 2 bases and J shed 0 bases, with 6 bases lying between them. The germline V gene encodes CDR1 SGDLS and CDR2 YYNGEE. This CDR3 has 14 amino acids. V usage is TRBV9 and J usage is TRBJ1-5, with a weak D call TRBD1 (5 bases). This receptor was obtained from a woman aged 55-70 years with acute COVID-19. The sequenced material came from PBMCs or T cells enriched from blood (not recorded which). The CDR3, as DNA: TGTGCCAGCAGCGTTGACAGTAGCAATCAGCCCCAGCATTTT. Translating gives CASSVDSSNQPQHF.